The 10 T cell receptor beta chains presented below share a single source sample, sequenced in a study of shared clonotypes between healthy human individuals. Only in-frame clones appear in the TCRdb table, and some are missing; sequencing was by immunoSEQ multiplex PCR. This repertoire shows roughly 1.5 million clones, 95% to 99% found once; its top ten account for around 0.47%. Source material: naive CD4+ T cells sorted from blood. Specified subset: CD45RA+ positively selected. The source of these receptors is a young man in good health.

This chain links TRBV7-9 with TRBJ2-1; 9 bases agree with TRBD2. The germline gives CDR1 SEHNR, CDR2 FQNEAQ (reference sequence). V shed 0 bases, J shed 3 bases, and the junction held 9 bases outside the gene matches. CDR3 length equals 18 residues. The DNA for the CDR3 is TGTGCCAGCAGCTTAGCTGCCGTTATTAGCGGGGGCTACAATGAGCAGTTCTTC. It encodes CASSLAAVISGGYNEQFF.

The V and J genes are TRBV7-2 and TRBJ2-3, with 9 bases that match TRBD2. Germline V CDR1 and CDR2: SGHTA, FQGNSA. The CDR3 is 15 amino acids. Losses at the gene ends were 6 bases for V and 0 bases for J; bases not matched to a gene: 4. CDR3 protein: CASRRTSASTDTQYF. In DNA, the CDR3 is TGTGCCAGCAGAAGGACTAGCGCTAGCACAGATACGCAGTATTTT.

The chain recombines TRBV7-9 with TRBJ2-7; TRBD2 agrees at 12 bases. In germline, CDR1 is SEHNR, CDR2 FQNEAQ (reference sequence). CDR3 length equals 16 residues. J was trimmed by 0 bases and V by 5 bases; bases with no gene match: 5. The CDR3 protein is CASSQPSGRASYEQYF. The CDR3 DNA sequence: TGTGCCAGCAGCCAACCTAGCGGGAGGGCCTCCTACGAGCAGTACTTC.

This clone was recorded only once. The CDR3 DNA reads as TGTGCCAGCAGTGAGGACAGGACTAACTATGGCTACACCTTC. This translates into CASSEDRTNYGYTF. This chain joins TRBV6-4 and TRBJ1-2; TRBD1 matches at 7 bases. This CDR3 is 14 amino acids long. V shed 3 bases, J shed 0 bases, and the junction held 1 base outside the gene matches. CDR1 MRHNA and CDR2 SNTAGT come from the germline V gene.

The table lists this clone with a count of one. This chain uses TRBV5-6 with TRBJ2-1; 11 bases line up with TRBD2. CDR3 length: 17 amino acids. V was clipped by 0 bases and J by 0 bases; unmatched bases: 2. Per the germline V gene, CDR1 is SGHDT and CDR2 is YYEEEE. The CDR3 DNA is TGTGCCAGCAGCTTGGGACTAGCGGGAAGCTCCTACAATGAGCAGTTCTTC. Translated: CASSLGLAGSSYNEQFF.

This chain uses TRBV7-8 with TRBJ2-7; tentative D call: TRBD1 (6 bases). From germline, CDR1 is SGHVS and CDR2 FQNEAQ. V was pared by 0 bases and J by 1 base, with 13 bases between. This CDR3 comprises 16 residues. CDR3 DNA: TGTGCCAGCAGCTTAGCTTCGGCTAGGGGGTCCTACGAGCAGTACTTC. Translated, it gives CASSLASARGSYEQYF.

The chain links TRBV6-4 to TRBJ2-1; D unresolved. The CDR3 totals 15 residues. Germline-derived CDR1 and CDR2 are MRHNA and SNTAGT. The V and J ends lost 0 bases and 0 bases respectively, with 6 bases between them. Here the CDR3 DNA reads TGTGCCAGCAGTGACTCGCGCCGCTCCTACAATGAGCAGTTCTTC. Its protein product is CASSDSRRSYNEQFF.

V and J are TRBV29-1 and TRBJ2-2; 7 bases align to TRBD1. The length of the CDR3 is 14 residues. The J segment lost 2 bases and the V segment lost 4 bases, leaving 4 bases of the junction unmatched. CDR1 SQVTM and CDR2 ANQGSEA come from the germline V gene. The CDR3 coding sequence is TGCAGCGTTGTACAGGGGAGTAACACCGGGGAGCTGTTTTTT. Its protein product is CSVVQGSNTGELFF.

The chain uses TRBV7-2 and TRBJ2-1; no definite D call. The CDR3 is 13 residues long. Germline V gives CDR1 SGHTA, CDR2 FQGNSA. V was trimmed by 5 bases and J by 9 bases, leaving 14 bases between them. The CDR3 reads CASSPSPIGEQFF. CDR3 nucleotides: TGTGCCAGCAGCCCCAGTCCGATCGGTGAGCAGTTCTTC.

V is TRBV11-2 and J is TRBJ2-7; D may match TRBD1 or TRBD2 (5 bases each). The CDR3 has 13 residues. Germline CDR1 SGHAT, CDR2 FQNNGV. Deletions cut 8 bases from V and 2 bases from J, with 13 bases between. Here the CDR3 reads CASRQPGTYEQYF. The CDR3 nucleotides read TGTGCCAGCCGACAGCCGGGAACCTACGAGCAGTACTTC.